This T cell receptor (beta chain) was captured by sequencing in a study of cytomegalovirus exposure and HLA in healthy donors. In germline, CDR1 is LGHNA, CDR2 YNFKEQ. The CDR3 consists of 15 residues. V lost 0 bases to trimming and J lost 8 bases, with 16 bases between them. PCR amplification relied on 60 Vbeta primers (plus 13 Jbeta primers). Measured with immunoSEQ multiplex PCR; TCRdb has only the in-frame clones, and not every one. Counted here are some 180,000 clones, about 80% occurring once; the ten biggest clones make up 4.4%. Only one count was recorded for this clone. Sequenced sample: PBMCs. This chain joins TRBV4-2 and TRBJ1-2; D gene unclear. The receptor was isolated from a woman under 40 in good health and CMV-seropositive. The CDR3 sequence: CASSQDVRERSGYTF. The DNA for the CDR3 is TGTGCCAGCAGCCAAGATGTGAGGGAGAGAAGCGGCTACACCTTC.